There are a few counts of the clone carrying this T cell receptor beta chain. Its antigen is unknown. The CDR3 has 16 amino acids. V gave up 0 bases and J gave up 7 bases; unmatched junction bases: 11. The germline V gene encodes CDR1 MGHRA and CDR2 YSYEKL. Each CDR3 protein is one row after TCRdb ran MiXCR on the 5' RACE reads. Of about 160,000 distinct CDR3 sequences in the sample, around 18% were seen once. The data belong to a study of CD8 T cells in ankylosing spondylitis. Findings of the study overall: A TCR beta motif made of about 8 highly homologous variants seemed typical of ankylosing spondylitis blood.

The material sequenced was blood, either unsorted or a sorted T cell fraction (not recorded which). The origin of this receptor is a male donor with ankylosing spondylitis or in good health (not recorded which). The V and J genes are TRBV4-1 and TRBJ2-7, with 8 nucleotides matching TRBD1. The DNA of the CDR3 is TGCGCCAGCAGCCAAGATCCCCGACAGGGGTACGAAGAGCAGTACTTC. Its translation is CASSQDPRQGYEEQYF.